Given below is one T cell receptor beta chain in context. During active infection, Seattle patients enrolled and were then monitored through disease. These data originate in a study of blood T cell repertoires in COVID-19. The wider study: From T cells, B-cell-depleted T cells, or PBMCs came the material, which was cDNA or gDNA.

Libraries were prepared by immunoSEQ multiplex PCR; TCRdb keeps only in-frame clonotypes and omits some of them. The table records about 57,000 clones, 87% of them present only once. This TCR was recovered from a woman older than 75 with COVID-19, enrolled during active disease. Sequencing used peripheral blood.

The CDR3, as DNA: TGTGCCAGCATCCTGCGACAGCGTAACTATGGCTACACCTTC. Protein sequence: CASILRQRNYGYTF. The chain recombines TRBV21-1 with TRBJ1-2; TRBD1 is taken as the D call from the table, unchecked against the DNA. TRBV21-1 is deemed a pseudogene. There are 14 residues in the CDR3.